A single sample is the source of the 32 T cell receptor beta chains below, sequenced in a study of cytomegalovirus exposure and HLA in healthy donors. Sequencing was performed with immunoSEQ multiplex PCR; in TCRdb, only in-frame clones are kept and a portion is missing. The table records 130,000 to 150,000 clones, approximately 90% of them present only once. Sequenced: PBMCs. Every receptor here comes from a woman aged 25 to 39 in good health and CMV-seropositive.

The rearrangement links TRBV9 to TRBJ2-1; 7 positions match TRBD2. This CDR3 has 15 residues. CDR1 and CDR2 from the germline V gene are SGDLS and YYNGEE. V shed 4 bases, J shed 0 bases, and the junction held 4 bases outside the gene matches. The CDR3 DNA reads as TGTGCCAGCAGCCGTAGCGGGTTCTCCTACAATGAGCAGTTCTTC. Residues: CASSRSGFSYNEQFF.

The chain couples TRBV7-8 to TRBJ1-4; 8 bases line up with TRBD1. V dropped 4 bases and J dropped 8; count of bases not matched to a gene: 3. CDR1 and CDR2 from the germline V gene are SGHVS and FQNEAQ. The CDR3 runs to 13 residues. As DNA, the CDR3 is TGTGCCAGCAGCTCCGGGACAGGAGAAAAACTGTTTTTT. It codes for CASSSGTGEKLFF. The whole variable domain, remainder taken from reference TRBV7-8 and TRBJ1-4, is GAGVSQSPRYKVAKRGQDVALRCDPISGHVSLFWYQQALGQGPEFLTYFQNEAQLDKSGLPSDRFFAERPEGSVSTLKIQRTQQEDSAVYLCASSSGTGEKLFFGSGTQLSVL.

The V and J genes are TRBV7-9 and TRBJ2-3; D is ambiguous. The germline V gene encodes CDR1 SEHNR and CDR2 FQNEAQ (reference sequence). V lost 7 bases and J lost 6, with 8 bases in between. The CDR3 length is 11 residues. The CDR3 DNA follows: TGTGCCAGCACCCTAGGTGATACGCAGTATTTT. Translating gives CASTLGDTQYF.

The chain carries TRBV5-1 and TRBJ1-1, with TRBD1 identical over 7 bases. This CDR3 comprises 14 residues. Germline CDR1 SGHRS, CDR2 YFSETQ. J was trimmed by 0 bases and V by 8 bases; bases with no gene match: 7. CDR3 sequence: CASSRDSMNTEAFF. The CDR3 nucleotides read TGCGCCAGTTCCCGGGACAGCATGAACACTGAAGCTTTCTTT.

This clone showed up just once. The chain carries TRBV6-1 and TRBJ2-1, with D possibly being TRBD2 (5 bases). V lost 6 bases, J lost 9 bases, and 12 bases lay in between. CDR3 length equals 12 residues. The germline V gene encodes CDR1 MNHNS and CDR2 SASEGT. The CDR3: CASRVLECEQFF. CDR3 nucleotides: TGTGCCAGCAGGGTACTAGAATGTGAGCAGTTCTTC.

The V call is TRBV19, the J call TRBJ2-2, with D tentatively TRBD2 (5 bases). Per the germline V gene, CDR1 is LNHDA and CDR2 is SQIVND (reference sequence). The V gene lost 7 bases and the J gene lost 3 bases, with 21 bases spanning the gap. This CDR3 spans 17 amino acids. The CDR3 bases are TGTGCCAGTACCAATGTGGCAGGACTGGGATACACCGGGGAGCTGTTTTTT. Amino acids: CASTNVAGLGYTGELFF.

The J gene is TRBJ2-1, the V gene TRBV7-7, with TRBD2 identical over 7 bases. This CDR3 has 15 amino acids. Germline CDR1 SSHAT, CDR2 FNYEAQ (reference sequence). J was trimmed by 4 bases and V by 3 bases; bases with no gene match: 6. CDR3 in amino acids: CASSLRRENYNEQFF. The DNA of the CDR3 is TGTGCCAGCAGCTTGCGGCGGGAGAATTACAATGAGCAGTTCTTC. Full variable domain (outside the CDR3, taken from reference TRBV7-7 and TRBJ2-1): GAGVSQSPRYKVTKRGQDVTLRCDPISSHATLYWYQQALGQGPEFLTYFNYEAQPDKSGLPSDRFSAERPEGSISTLTIQRTEQRDSAMYRCASSLRRENYNEQFFGPGTRLTVL.

The rearrangement links TRBV2 to TRBJ2-1; perhaps TRBD1 as D (5 bases). Germline CDR1 reads SNHLY; CDR2 reads FYNNEI. This CDR3 has 13 amino acids. Trimming stripped 6 bases from V and 5 bases from J, with 11 bases between. In nucleotides, the CDR3 is TGTGCCAGCAGCGCCGAAGGGGACAATGAGCAGTTCTTC. It specifies CASSAEGDNEQFF.

This rearrangement joins TRBV6-6 to TRBJ1-3, with 7 bases identical to TRBD1. CDR3 size: 16 residues. Trimming removed 5 bases from V and 0 bases from J; junction bases left unmatched: 7. The germline gives CDR1 MNHNY, CDR2 SVGAGI (reference sequence). CDR3 DNA: TGTGCCAGCAGTCCCACCGGGACAGCCTCTGGAAACACCATATATTTT. Translating gives CASSPTGTASGNTIYF.

The chain joins TRBV29-1 to TRBJ1-2; 11 positions match TRBD1. The CDR3 length is 13 residues. V was clipped by 7 bases and J by 3 bases; unmatched bases: 4. Germline V gene data show CDR1 as SQVTM and CDR2 as ANQGSEA. Here the CDR3 reads CSAGQGADYGYTF. The CDR3 DNA sequence: TGCAGCGCAGGACAGGGGGCCGACTATGGCTACACCTTC.

The V and J genes are TRBV29-1 and TRBJ1-2, with 7 bases matching TRBD1. CDR1 SQVTM and CDR2 ANQGSEA come from the germline V gene. The V gene end was trimmed by 3 bases and the J gene end by 4 bases; junction bases not matched to a gene: 5. The CDR3 runs to 13 residues. CDR3 amino acids: CSVDNRGGYGYTF. The CDR3 bases are TGCAGCGTTGATAACAGGGGTGGCTATGGCTACACCTTC.

The rearrangement links TRBV7-9 to TRBJ2-1; 10 bases are shared with TRBD2. The germline V gene encodes CDR1 SEHNR and CDR2 FQNEAQ (reference sequence). With V trimmed by 4 bases and J by 8 bases, 2 bases remained unmatched. The length of the CDR3 is 13 residues. The CDR3 nucleotides are TGTGCCAGCAGCTCTAGCGGGGGTGATGAGCAGTTCTTC. Its protein product is CASSSSGGDEQFF.

The chain employs TRBV4-1 and TRBJ2-1; 9 bases are shared with TRBD2. The ends lost 4 bases at V and 6 bases at J; junction bases unmatched: 10. The CDR3 length is 16 residues. Germline V gives CDR1 MGHRA, CDR2 YSYEKL. CDR3 bases: TGCGCCAGCAGCCGGGTCGGGACTAGCCTTATCAATGAGCAGTTCTTC. Its translation: CASSRVGTSLINEQFF.

This chain uses TRBV2 with TRBJ2-7; TRBD1 matches 8 bases. Germline values: CDR1 SNHLY, CDR2 FYNNEI. With 4 bases clipped from V and 7 bases from J, the junction kept 6 bases outside the gene matches. This CDR3 has 13 residues. The CDR3 nucleotides are TGTGCCAGCAGTGCGACAGGGGCGGGGGAGCAGTACTTC. This codes for CASSATGAGEQYF.

Only a few counts were recorded for this clone. This chain links TRBV7-3 with TRBJ2-7; 7 positions match TRBD1. Trimming took 5 bases from V and 1 from J; bases not matched to a gene: 11. There are 16 residues in the CDR3. CDR1 and CDR2 (germline): SGHTA, FQGTGA. CDR3 residues: CASSATGQNPSYEQYF. The CDR3 coding sequence is TGTGCCAGCAGCGCCACGGGACAGAACCCATCCTACGAGCAGTACTTC.

The chain has TRBV19 and TRBJ2-3; maybe TRBD2 (6 bases). The CDR3 covers 13 residues. V shed 1 base and J shed 4 bases, with 6 bases lying between them. The germline CDR1 and CDR2 sequences are LNHDA and SQIVND (reference sequence). CDR3 sequence reads: CASSIGGADTQYF. The DNA of the CDR3 is TGTGCCAGTAGTATAGGGGGGGCAGATACGCAGTATTTT.

The CDR3 spells CASSPQTGATGNTIYF. The CDR3 bases are TGTGCCAGCTCACCTCAGACAGGGGCAACTGGAAACACCATATATTTT. V gene TRBV18 combines with J gene TRBJ1-3; TRBD1 aligns across 8 bases. Germline trimming cut 3 bases from V and 2 bases from J; bases unmatched to any gene: 6. This CDR3 region has 16 residues. The germline V gene has CDR1 KGHSH and CDR2 LQKENI. The whole variable domain, filled in from reference TRBV18 and TRBJ1-3, reads NAGVMQNPRHLVRRRGQEARLRCSPMKGHSHVYWYRQLPEEGLKFMVYLQKENIIDESGMPKERFSAEFPKEGPSILRIQQVVRGDSAAYFCASSPQTGATGNTIYFGEGSWLTVV.

The V gene is TRBV5-1, the J gene TRBJ2-1; 12 nucleotides line up with TRBD2. CDR1 and CDR2 from the germline V gene are SGHRS and YFSETQ. V dropped 0 bases and J dropped 10; count of bases not matched to a gene: 2. The CDR3 runs to 14 residues. The CDR3 DNA reads as TGCGCCAGCAGCTTGGGGCTAGCGGGAGGGGAGCAGTTCTTC. Protein: CASSLGLAGGEQFF.

The chain combines TRBV7-2 with TRBJ1-5; perhaps TRBD1 as D (6 bases). The germline V and J ends were trimmed by 5 bases and 7 bases, with 18 bases remaining between them. CDR3 length equals 15 residues. Germline CDR1 reads SGHTA; CDR2 reads FQGNSA. In DNA, the CDR3 is TGTGCCAGCAGCCAACAGGGCAGGGTGGGCCAGCCCCAGCATTTT. It is translated as CASSQQGRVGQPQHF. Drawing the rest from reference TRBV7-2 and TRBJ1-5, the complete variable domain is GAGVSQSPSNKVTEKGKDVELRCDPISGHTALYWYRQSLGQGLEFLIYFQGNSAPDKSGLPSDRFSAERTGGSVSTLTIQRTQQEDSAVYLCASSQQGRVGQPQHFGDGTRLSIL.

The J gene is TRBJ1-2, the V gene TRBV2; D gene unclear. The germline CDR1 and CDR2 sequences are SNHLY and FYNNEI. Trimming removed 6 bases at V and 0 bases at J, with 14 bases between. CDR3 length equals 15 residues. CDR3 nucleotide sequence: TGTGCCAGCAGCTTTACACGCACATCTAACTATGGCTACACCTTC. Translating it yields CASSFTRTSNYGYTF.

Concerning this clone: This same CDR3 is encoded by further DNA sequences in the sample. The chain carries TRBV2 and TRBJ2-2; D is uncertain. Per germline, CDR1 SNHLY and CDR2 FYNNEI. There are 14 residues in the CDR3. Trimming shortened V by 3 bases and J by 1 base, and 6 bases separated the two germline ends. The DNA of the CDR3 is TGTGCCAGCAGTGAGCTCAGGAACACCGGGGAGCTGTTTTTT. Translated, it gives CASSELRNTGELFF.

The chain has TRBV27 and TRBJ2-7; 7 bases align to TRBD2. This CDR3 has 16 amino acids. Germline loops: CDR1 MNHEY, CDR2 SMNVEV (reference sequence). With 1 base clipped from V and 3 bases from J, the junction kept 9 bases outside the gene matches. The CDR3 here is CASSLLGGSKHYEQYF. CDR3 nucleotides: TGTGCCAGCAGTTTATTAGGCGGGAGTAAGCACTACGAGCAGTACTTC.

This clone has a single count. The genes are TRBV27 and TRBJ1-2, with 7 bases that match TRBD1. Germline V gene lookup returns CDR1 MNHEY and CDR2 SMNVEV (reference sequence). The junction had 8 bases not matched to a gene; V was cut back by 3 bases and J by 4 bases. The CDR3 sequence is 15 residues long. The CDR3 region has the DNA TGTGCCAGCAGTTTCCACCGGGACAGCCTCTATGGCTACACCTTC. This translates into CASSFHRDSLYGYTF.

The rearrangement joins TRBV27 to TRBJ2-7; tentatively, D is TRBD1 (5 bases). The V gene lost 2 bases and the J gene lost 4 bases, with 21 bases spanning the gap. Germline values: CDR1 MNHEY, CDR2 SMNVEV (reference sequence). The CDR3 sequence is 17 residues long. CDR3 protein: CASSLTGSREIPYEQYF. The CDR3 DNA is TGTGCCAGCAGTTTAACGGGTAGCAGGGAAATCCCTTACGAGCAGTACTTC.

The chain combines TRBV14 with TRBJ2-3; D might be TRBD1 (6 bases). Germline V gene sequence: CDR1 SGHDN, CDR2 FVKESK. V lost 6 bases and J 3 bases, leaving 16 bases between the germline ends. The CDR3 is 15 residues long. The DNA for the CDR3 is TGTGCCAGCAGTCTTACAGGGCGAGGTACAGATACGCAGTATTTT. Translating it yields CASSLTGRGTDTQYF.

As concerns this clone: This sample includes further DNA sequences coding for the same CDR3. The J gene is TRBJ1-1, the V gene TRBV18; 8 bases line up with TRBD1. The V gene's germline CDR1 is KGHSH and CDR2 LQKENI. V was pared by 3 bases and J by 8 bases, with 2 bases of the junction left unmatched. This CDR3 is built from 12 residues. CDR3 amino acids: CASSPRTGEAFF. The CDR3, as DNA: TGTGCCAGCTCACCTCGGACAGGGGAAGCTTTCTTT.

The rearrangement links TRBV28 to TRBJ1-3; maybe TRBD1 (5 bases). V was pared by 7 bases and J by 2 bases, with 9 bases between. Germline CDR1 and CDR2: MDHEN and SYDVKM. The CDR3 runs to 13 residues. CDR3 DNA sequence: TGTGCCAGCACCGCACAGGCTGGAAACACCATATATTTT. This gives the protein CASTAQAGNTIYF.

This clone appeared once. V and J are TRBV9 and TRBJ2-2; TRBD1 aligns across 10 bases. CDR3 length: 16 amino acids. CDR1 SGDLS and CDR2 YYNGEE come from the germline V gene. The J segment lost 3 bases and the V segment lost 3 bases, leaving 5 bases of the junction unmatched. The CDR3 nucleotides read TGTGCCAGCAGCGGGACAGGGGGTTGGGACACCGGGGAGCTGTTTTTT. Residues: CASSGTGGWDTGELFF.

V is TRBV7-8 and J is TRBJ1-1; no reliable D call. Trimming stripped 0 bases from V and 5 bases from J, with 16 bases between. Germline V gives CDR1 SGHVS, CDR2 FQNEAQ. The CDR3 covers 16 residues. The CDR3 is CASSLAVPSRGTEAFF. The CDR3, as DNA: TGTGCCAGCAGCTTAGCGGTCCCATCGCGAGGAACTGAAGCTTTCTTT.

For this clone: Other DNA sequences of this sample code for an identical CDR3. The genes are TRBV28 and TRBJ2-5; no firm D call. V dropped 0 bases and J dropped 2 bases, with 4 bases sitting between them. The CDR3 has 13 residues. The V gene's germline CDR1 is MDHEN and CDR2 SYDVKM. CDR3 DNA: TGTGCCAGCAGTTTATGGCAGCAAGAGACCCAGTACTTC. Translation: CASSLWQQETQYF.

This rearrangement joins TRBV5-6 to TRBJ1-6; D unresolved. Trimming removed 3 bases from V and 9 bases from J, with 16 bases in between. CDR1 and CDR2 (germline): SGHDT, YYEEEE. CDR3 length: 15 amino acids. CDR3 DNA: TGTGCCAGCAGCTCCCCCGCCGGGGTAAGTTCACCCCTCCACTTT. Translation: CASSSPAGVSSPLHF.

The chain couples TRBV23-1 to TRBJ2-1, with 8 bases that match TRBD1. TRBV23-1 is an ORF for which the function is uncertain. V dropped 2 bases and J dropped 4; count of bases not matched to a gene: 10. The CDR3 is 17 residues long. CDR3 nucleotide sequence: TGCGCCAGCAGTCAAACCTCCCCGGGACAGGCTTACAATGAGCAGTTCTTC. It encodes CASSQTSPGQAYNEQFF.